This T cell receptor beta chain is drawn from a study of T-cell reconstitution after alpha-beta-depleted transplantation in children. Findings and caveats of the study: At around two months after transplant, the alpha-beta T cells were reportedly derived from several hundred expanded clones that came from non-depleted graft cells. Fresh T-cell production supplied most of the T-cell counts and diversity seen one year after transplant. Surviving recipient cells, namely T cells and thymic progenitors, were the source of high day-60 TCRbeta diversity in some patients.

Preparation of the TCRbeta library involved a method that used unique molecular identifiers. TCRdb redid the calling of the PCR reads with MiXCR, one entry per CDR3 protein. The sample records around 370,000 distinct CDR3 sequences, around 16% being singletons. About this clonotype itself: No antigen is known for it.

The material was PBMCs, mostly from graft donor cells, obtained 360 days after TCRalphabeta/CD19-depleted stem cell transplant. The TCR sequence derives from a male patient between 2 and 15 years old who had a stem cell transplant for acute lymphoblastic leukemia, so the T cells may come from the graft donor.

The CDR3 coding sequence is TGTGCCACCAGTGATAAGACAGGGGCCAACACAGATACGCAGTATTTT. As protein: CATSDKTGANTDTQYF. This sequence joins TRBV24-1 and TRBJ2-3, with 8 bases fitting TRBD1. Germline V gene data show CDR1 as KGHDR and CDR2 as SFDVKD. The CDR3 has 16 residues. V was clipped by 3 bases and J by 2 bases; unmatched bases: 6.